The 30 T cell receptor beta chains reported below all come from one sample, sequenced in a study of T cells in Graves' hyperthyroidism and ophthalmopathy (dated by TCRdb to the late 2010s). The library was made by multiplex PCR. This sample was sequenced with an Illumina HiSeq 2000. Amplification of TCR beta CDR3 regions was carried out from RNA transcripts. The first round of RT-PCR for the TCR CDR3 was performed with the HTBI primer set and the Qiagen OneStep RT-PCR kit. TCRdb reprocessing: public reads trimmed at Q25 with fastp, clones called with MiXCR, in-frame beta chains kept. Here each entry gathers all rows of one CDR3 protein and keeps the most common genes and DNA. The sample has roughly 500,000 distinct CDR3 sequences on record, over 35% of them singletons. Approximately 44% of the sample is held by the ten biggest clonotypes. Sequenced input: peripheral blood or thyroid tissue (not recorded which). All receptors derive from an adult woman with Graves' disease, either hyperthyroidism or ophthalmopathy (not recorded which).

The chain links TRBV4-3 to TRBJ2-7, with 7 positions matching TRBD1. V was pared by 5 bases and J by 0 bases, with 7 bases of the junction left unmatched. The germline gives CDR1 LGHNA, CDR2 YSLEER. The CDR3 is 15 amino acids. CDR3 DNA sequence: TGCGCCAGCAGCTACTCCGGGACAGTCTCCTACGAGCAGTACTTC. Residues: CASSYSGTVSYEQYF.

CDR3 DNA: TGTGCCAGCAGCTTAGTGGTTACGGGGGGCGCGAACACCGGGGAGCTGTTTTTT. This codes for CASSLVVTGGANTGELFF. The chain recombines TRBV7-6 with TRBJ2-2; tentative D call: TRBD2 (7 bases). Germline V gene data show CDR1 as SGHVS and CDR2 as FNYEAQ. CDR3 length equals 18 residues. Between the trimmed V and J ends, which lost 1 base and 0 bases, there was a span of 15 bases.

This clonotype was counted at least ten times. V and J are TRBV25-1 and TRBJ1-5; a possible D gene is TRBD1 (6 bases). Between the trimmed V and J ends, which lost 5 bases and 5 bases, there was a span of 16 bases. This CDR3 contains 15 residues. Germline CDR1 reads MGHDK; CDR2 reads SYGVNS. The CDR3 bases are TGTGCCAGCAGTTCCCTGGGGGCCGAAGATCAGCCCCAGCATTTT. This translates into CASSSLGAEDQPQHF.

Concerning this clonotype: At one boundary the junction diverges from the germline segment, which might be a read error. V and J are TRBV29-1 and TRBJ1-1; no definite D call. The CDR3 totals 12 residues. CDR1 SQVTM and CDR2 ANQGSEA come from the germline V gene. CDR3 in DNA: TGCAGCGTTGAAGACGCATCCACTGGAGCTTTCTTT. This translates into CSVEDASTGAFF.

The chain links TRBV10-3 to TRBJ1-1, with a tentative D call TRBD1 (6 bases). Per germline, CDR1 ENHRY and CDR2 SYGVKD. Trimming cost V 6 bases and J 2 bases, with 13 bases left between them. The CDR3 consists of 14 residues. The CDR3 is CAISRDIGNTEAFF. The CDR3 DNA reads TGTGCCATCAGCCGGGACATTGGAAACACTGAAGCTTTCTTT.

This clonotype was recorded at least ten times. The V and J genes are TRBV12-3 or TRBV12-4 and TRBJ2-7, with D possibly being TRBD1 (5 bases). The CDR3 has 14 amino acids. V shed 8 bases and J shed 0 bases, with 14 bases lying between them. CDR3 nucleotide sequence: TGTGCCAGCTCGACCCTAAGGGGCTCCTACGAGCAGTACTTC. Protein sequence: CASSTLRGSYEQYF.

The genes are TRBV10-3 and TRBJ1-3, with D maybe TRBD1 (5 bases). Germline lookup yields CDR1 ENHRY and CDR2 SYGVKD. CDR3 length: 13 residues. Trimming removed 4 bases at V and 4 bases at J, with 8 bases between. This CDR3 reads CAISGRVGNTIYF. CDR3 DNA sequence: TGTGCCATCAGTGGCAGGGTCGGAAACACCATATATTTT.

At least ten counts were recorded for this clonotype. CDR3 DNA sequence: TGCAGTGCTAGAGTACGGGACACTTCCGGGGACGATGGCTACACCTTC. Encoded protein: CSARVRDTSGDDGYTF. The J gene is TRBJ1-2, the V gene TRBV20-1; weak D call: TRBD1 (6 bases). Between the trimmed V and J ends, which lost 1 base and 6 bases, there was a span of 21 bases. This CDR3 is built from 16 residues. From germline, CDR1 is DFQATT and CDR2 SNEGSKA (reference sequence).

This clonotype was seen many times. J is TRBJ2-7 and V is TRBV10-2, with 8 bases identical to TRBD2. With V trimmed by 7 bases and J by 7 bases, 12 bases remained unmatched. This CDR3 region has 14 residues. CDR1 is WSHSY and CDR2 is SAAADI in the germline V gene. CDR3 region: CASTPAGGFREQYF. The CDR3, as DNA: TGCGCCAGCACGCCCGCGGGAGGCTTCAGGGAGCAGTACTTC.

The genes are TRBV19 and TRBJ2-6, with 9 positions matching TRBD2. This CDR3 has 11 amino acids. V lost 3 bases and J lost 15; bases outside the gene matches: 0. Germline values: CDR1 LNHDA, CDR2 SQIVND (reference sequence). In DNA, the CDR3 is TGTGCCAGTAGTATGACTAGCGGCCTGACTTTC. Residues: CASSMTSGLTF.

Ten or more counts support this clonotype. The rearrangement uses TRBV6-8 and TRBJ1-5; D gene ambiguous. Germline CDR1 MNHGY, CDR2 SAAAGT. V lost 7 bases and J lost 12, with 13 bases in between. The CDR3 has 11 residues. CDR3 sequence: CASTRSISQHF. The CDR3 region has the DNA TGTGCCAGCACTCGCTCGATAAGCCAGCATTTT.

This clonotype was detected ten times or more. The chain couples TRBV11-2 to TRBJ2-7, with D hard to call. Germline values: CDR1 SGHAT, CDR2 FQNNGV. CDR3 length: 14 residues. Trimming left V 1 base short and J 2 bases short, with 9 bases between. The CDR3 protein is CASSLGTLPYEQYF. CDR3 coding DNA: TGTGCCAGCAGCTTAGGAACACTTCCCTACGAGCAGTACTTC.

This clonotype occurred many times. CDR3 in amino acids: CSAQLAGLVTGELFF. CDR3 DNA: TGCAGTGCACAACTAGCGGGATTGGTAACCGGGGAGCTGTTTTTT. The chain has TRBV20-1 and TRBJ2-2; 10 bases are a match to TRBD2. Trimming cost V 6 bases and J 5 bases; bases outside gene matches: 9. CDR1 DFQATT and CDR2 SNEGSKA come from the germline V gene (reference sequence). The CDR3 has 15 residues.

Many counts were recorded for this clonotype. A much larger clone lies one base from this, so it may be a read error. V and J are TRBV10-3 and TRBJ2-5; the match to TRBD2 covers 9 bases. Germline CDR1 ENHRY, CDR2 SYGVKD. The length of the CDR3 is 15 residues. In nucleotides, the CDR3 is TGTGCCGTCAGTGAACAGACTAGCGGCCAAGAGACCCAGTACTTC. Its protein is CAVSEQTSGQETQYF.

V is TRBV14 and J is TRBJ2-3; D uncertain. The germline V gene encodes CDR1 SGHDN and CDR2 FVKESK. Trimming removed 2 bases at V and 6 bases at J, with 3 bases between. There are 11 residues in the CDR3. In nucleotides, the CDR3 is TGTGCCAGCAGCCAATTTGATACGCAGTATTTT. It encodes CASSQFDTQYF.

In its sample, this clonotype was seen many times. The chain recombines TRBV10-2 with TRBJ2-7; perhaps D is TRBD1 or TRBD2 (5 bases each). This CDR3 is 18 amino acids long. Trimming pared 5 bases from V and 0 bases from J, leaving 23 bases between. CDR1 is WSHSY, CDR2 SAAADI, per germline. CDR3 protein: CASSRGFGAGPFSYEQYF. CDR3 in DNA: TGCGCCAGCAGTAGGGGATTTGGTGCGGGCCCATTCTCCTACGAGCAGTACTTC.

The V and J genes are TRBV29-1 and TRBJ2-7; 10 bases map to TRBD1. Germline V gene sequence: CDR1 SQVTM, CDR2 ANQGSEA. V shed 8 bases, J shed 4 bases, and the junction held 14 bases outside the gene matches. The CDR3 spans 15 residues. The CDR3 DNA sequence: TGCAGCTTAGCTGGGGGGACAGGGGACTTATACGAGCAGTACTTC. It translates to CSLAGGTGDLYEQYF.

This clonotype was found a few times. In nucleotides, the CDR3 is TGTGCCATCGGCCAGGCGGGGGACTATGGCTACACCTTC. Translating gives CAIGQAGDYGYTF. The chain is built from TRBV6-4 and TRBJ1-2; possibly TRBD1 for D (5 bases). V gave up 10 bases and J gave up 3 bases, with 15 bases separating them. Looked up from germline, CDR1 is MRHNA and CDR2 is SNTAGT. This CDR3 spans 13 amino acids.

The V and J genes are TRBV25-1 and TRBJ1-5; 11 positions match TRBD1. Germline CDR1 reads MGHDK; CDR2 reads SYGVNS. Trimming at V came to 3 bases and at J to 3 bases, leaving 1 base not matched to a gene. CDR3 length equals 15 residues. Written as DNA, the CDR3 is TGTGCCAGCAGTGAGGGACAGGGGGACAATCAGCCCCAGCATTTT. Amino acids: CASSEGQGDNQPQHF.

The chain uses TRBV7-9 and TRBJ1-5, with D uncertain. V was trimmed by 5 bases and J by 4 bases, leaving 9 bases between them. Germline V gene sequence: CDR1 SEHNR, CDR2 FQNEAQ (reference sequence). This CDR3 is built from 13 residues. The CDR3 DNA is TGTGCCAGCAGCCACCTGCCGAATCAGCCCCAGCATTTT. Protein sequence: CASSHLPNQPQHF.

The J gene is TRBJ1-4, the V gene TRBV29-1, with TRBD1 matching 9 bases. Unmatched junction bases numbered 3, after V lost 6 bases and J lost 4 bases. The CDR3 has 13 amino acids. CDR1 and CDR2 from the germline V gene are SQVTM and ANQGSEA. CDR3 sequence reads: CSVPGQGNEKLFF. DNA for the CDR3: TGCAGCGTCCCGGGACAGGGTAATGAAAAACTGTTTTTT.

This clonotype has just a few counts. The chain recombines TRBV30 with TRBJ1-2; TRBD1 might be the D (5 bases). The germline CDR1 and CDR2 sequences are GTSNPN and SVGIG (reference sequence). CDR3 length: 13 amino acids. Trimming left V 4 bases short and J 5 bases short, with 14 bases between. CDR3 residues: CAWMQGHFYGYTF. The CDR3, as DNA: TGTGCCTGGATGCAGGGCCACTTTTATGGCTACACCTTC. Complete variable domain (other parts from reference TRBV30 and TRBJ1-2): SQTIHQWPATLVQPVGSPLSLECTVEGTSNPNLYWYRQAAGRGLQLLFYSVGIGQISSEVPQNLSASRPQDRQFILSSKKLLLSDSGFYLCAWMQGHFYGYTFGSGTRLTVV.

The rearrangement uses TRBV14 and TRBJ1-2, with D unresolved. Germline-derived CDR1 and CDR2 are SGHDN and FVKESK. The CDR3 spans 14 residues. V lost 0 bases, J lost 2 bases, and 7 bases lay in between. The CDR3 nucleotides are TGTGCCAGCAGCCAAGATCGCAAGAACTATGGCTACACCTTC. Its translation: CASSQDRKNYGYTF.

This clonotype showed up just a few times. J is TRBJ2-7 and V is TRBV29-1; tentative D call: TRBD2 (6 bases). The ends were cut back, 8 bases at V and 7 bases at J, with 18 bases in the middle. Germline V CDR1 and CDR2: SQVTM, ANQGSEA. The CDR3 length is 12 residues. CDR3 loop: CSQYGSEEEQYF. CDR3 DNA sequence: TGCAGCCAATACGGGAGTGAGGAAGAGCAGTACTTC.

The rearrangement uses TRBV29-1 and TRBJ2-5, with 9 bases fitting TRBD2. CDR1 is SQVTM, CDR2 ANQGSEA, per germline. The V and J ends lost 7 bases and 9 bases, in that order; junction bases with no gene match: 12. The CDR3 consists of 13 residues. CDR3 loop: CSALAGGAGSQYF. As DNA, the CDR3 is TGCAGCGCACTGGCGGGAGGGGCAGGGTCCCAGTACTTC.

This chain joins TRBV24-1 and TRBJ2-3; D gene unclear. The CDR3 covers 11 residues. Looked up from germline, CDR1 is KGHDR and CDR2 is SFDVKD. The V gene lost 4 bases and the J gene lost 7 bases, with 5 bases spanning the gap. Written as DNA, the CDR3 is TGTGCCACCAGTGACGGTTATACGCAGTATTTT. Protein: CATSDGYTQYF.

The chain recombines TRBV12-3 or TRBV12-4 with TRBJ2-7; D possibly corresponds to TRBD1 (5 bases). V was trimmed by 5 bases and J by 9 bases, leaving 14 bases between them. The CDR3 runs to 12 residues. CDR3 residues: CASSITGIGQYF. CDR3 in DNA: TGTGCCAGCAGTATTACAGGAATCGGGCAGTACTTC.

In its sample, this clonotype was seen many times. The gene calls are TRBV6-1 and TRBJ2-5, with D perhaps matching TRBD1 (6 bases). This CDR3 has 14 residues. Germline V gene data show CDR1 as MNHNS and CDR2 as SASEGT. Trimming pared 6 bases from V and 5 bases from J, leaving 16 bases between. The CDR3 spells CASSRDSQGETQYF. In DNA, the CDR3 is TGTGCCAGCAGCCGCGACAGCCAGGGGGAGACCCAGTACTTC.

This clonotype turned up a few times. The chain combines TRBV19 with TRBJ1-1; 10 bases align to TRBD1. V lost 5 bases to trimming and J lost 5 bases; unmatched junction nucleotides: 5. The germline gives CDR1 LNHDA, CDR2 SQIVND (reference sequence). This CDR3 has 14 amino acids. CDR3 amino acids: CASSPRDRGTEAFF. The DNA of the CDR3 is TGTGCCAGTAGTCCCCGGGACAGGGGAACTGAAGCTTTCTTT.

V is TRBV20-1 and J is TRBJ2-7, with D uncertain. Germline loops: CDR1 DFQATT, CDR2 SNEGSKA (reference sequence). V was shortened by 3 bases and J by 3 bases, with 9 bases between the two germline ends. The CDR3 loop spans 12 amino acids. The chain's CDR3 is CSASGLFYEQYF. CDR3 sequence (DNA): TGCAGTGCTAGTGGGCTGTTCTACGAGCAGTACTTC.